The 13 T cell receptor beta chains in this list originate from one sample, sequenced in a study of blood T cell repertoires in COVID-19. Assay used: immunoSEQ multiplex PCR; TCRdb lists only in-frame clones, some missing. The table records roughly 66,000 clones, 65% to 90% of them present only once. Sequencing was done on a sample of peripheral blood. Receptors originate from a man aged 55 to 69 with acute or convalescent COVID-19.

V gene TRBV6-6 combines with J gene TRBJ2-2; no clear D gene. This CDR3 is built from 14 residues. V lost 4 bases to trimming and J lost 4 bases, with 10 bases between them. From germline, CDR1 is MNHNY and CDR2 SVGAGI (reference sequence). CDR3: CASSSSLFTGELFF. Written as DNA, the CDR3 is TGTGCCAGCAGTTCGTCTCTCTTCACCGGGGAGCTGTTTTTT.

The chain joins TRBV7-2 to TRBJ2-7, with TRBD1 matching 7 bases. The CDR3 runs to 13 residues. From germline, CDR1 is SGHTA and CDR2 FQGNSA. The V and J ends lost 5 bases and 2 bases, in that order; junction bases with no gene match: 3. The CDR3 coding sequence is TGTGCCAGCAGCACTGGGACAGCCTACGAGCAGTACGTC. This codes for CASSTGTAYEQYV.

The V call is TRBV7-9, the J call TRBJ2-7, with 8 bases identical to TRBD1. CDR3 length equals 16 residues. Germline V gene lookup returns CDR1 SEHNR and CDR2 FQNEAQ (reference sequence). V lost 1 base to trimming and J lost 9 bases; unmatched junction nucleotides: 14. The CDR3 bases are TGTGCCAGCAGCTTAGGCGGTCAGGGGGCCGGGGTAGGGCAGTACTTC. This gives the protein CASSLGGQGAGVGQYF.

The J gene is TRBJ1-1, the V gene TRBV6-2 or TRBV6-3, with D unclear. Trimming shortened V by 4 bases and J by 6 bases, and 9 bases separated the two germline ends. The CDR3 is 12 residues long. CDR1 MNHEY and CDR2 SVGEGT come from the germline V gene. The CDR3 DNA reads TGTGCCAGCAGTTTTTTCCGTTCTGAAGCTTTCTTT. Translating gives CASSFFRSEAFF.

The chain combines TRBV5-4 with TRBJ2-2, with 9 bases identical to TRBD1. CDR3 length: 14 residues. In germline, CDR1 is SGHNT, CDR2 YYREEE (reference sequence). The V segment lost 5 bases and the J segment 4 bases; nucleotides outside the gene matches: 3. The CDR3 DNA reads as TGTGCCAGCAGACAGGGGGCGGTCACCGGGGAGCTGTTTTTT. Translating it yields CASRQGAVTGELFF.

V is TRBV20-1 and J is TRBJ1-1; D ambiguous. Germline lookup yields CDR1 DFQATT and CDR2 SNEGSKA (reference sequence). Trimming removed 0 bases at V and 9 bases at J, with 8 bases between. This CDR3 spans 11 amino acids. Here the CDR3 DNA reads TGCAGTGCTAGAGATGACTTCCAAGCTTTCTTT. Protein sequence: CSARDDFQAFF.

J is TRBJ2-7 and V is TRBV5-6; 7 bases are shared with TRBD1. CDR3 length equals 13 residues. Losses at the gene ends were 1 base for V and 2 bases for J; bases not matched to a gene: 0. Germline CDR1 is SGHDT and CDR2 is YYEEEE. Here the CDR3 reads CASSLTGAYEQYF. CDR3 bases: TGTGCCAGCAGCTTGACAGGGGCCTACGAGCAGTACTTC.

The chain joins TRBV5-1 to TRBJ1-5; TRBD1 matches at 8 bases. J gave up 5 bases and V 2 bases, and 3 bases lay outside the gene matches. Per the germline V gene, CDR1 is SGHRS and CDR2 is YFSETQ. The CDR3 covers 14 residues. The CDR3 sequence is CASSFSGGDQPQHF. CDR3 in DNA: TGCGCCAGCAGCTTCTCAGGGGGCGATCAGCCCCAGCATTTT.

The V and J genes are TRBV15 and TRBJ2-7; TRBD2 might be the D (6 bases). CDR3 length equals 14 residues. V was shortened by 0 bases and J by 2 bases, with 8 bases between the two germline ends. Germline values: CDR1 LNHNV, CDR2 YYDKDF (reference sequence). CDR3 nucleotide sequence: TGTGCCACCAGCAGAGATGGCGGGGCCTACGAGCAGTACTTC. Protein: CATSRDGGAYEQYF.

The chain combines TRBV6-1 with TRBJ2-1; D uncertain. The CDR3 is 14 residues long. Trimming left V 0 bases short and J 3 bases short, with 6 bases between. Germline CDR1 reads MNHNS; CDR2 reads SASEGT. The CDR3 DNA reads as TGTGCCAGCAGTGAAGCGCGCGGCTACAATGAGCAGTTCTTC. It yields the protein CASSEARGYNEQFF.

The CDR3 bases are TGCGCCAGCAGCCAGGCCAGGGGGCCAGATACGCAGTATTTT. Translating gives CASSQARGPDTQYF. The chain employs TRBV4-3 and TRBJ2-3, with 8 bases that match TRBD1. Germline values: CDR1 LGHNA, CDR2 YSLEER. This CDR3 comprises 14 residues. V shed 3 bases, J shed 4 bases, and the junction held 3 bases outside the gene matches.

This chain uses TRBV3-1 (or the pseudogene TRBV3-2) with TRBJ2-5; D is ambiguous. This CDR3 is built from 15 residues. Germline V gene sequence: CDR1 LGHDT, CDR2 YNNKEL (reference sequence). V was cut by 4 bases and J by 1 base, with 13 bases left in between. CDR3 DNA sequence: TGTGCCAGCAGCCTCAAGCAGACTGGCCAAGAGACCCAGTACTTC. It is translated as CASSLKQTGQETQYF.

J is TRBJ2-3 and V is TRBV12-3 or TRBV12-4; D remains ambiguous. The CDR3 has 12 amino acids. Trimming shortened V by 5 bases and J by 2 bases, and 5 bases separated the two germline ends. CDR3 loop: CASSTYTDTQYF. The CDR3 coding sequence is TGTGCCAGCAGTACCTACACAGATACGCAGTATTTT.